The T cell receptor (beta chain) under discussion was sequenced for a study of human T cells and chemical hapten exposure. A single record per CDR3 protein comes from TCRdb applying MiXCR to the RACE reads. The sample lists around 120,000 distinct CDR3 sequences; about 14% were seen once. With V trimmed by 0 bases and J by 7 bases, 7 bases remained unmatched. This CDR3 contains 16 residues. Germline V gene sequence: CDR1 DFQATT, CDR2 SNEGSKA (reference sequence). The time point was: pre-sensitization, week 0. Treatment: therapeutic diphenylcyclopropenone sensitization with weekly scalp DPC. Sequenced here: whole blood, sampled in connection with sensitization to the hapten diphenylcyclopropenone (DPC). This TCR derives from a woman aged 18-29 years with alopecia areata. Some clones in this sample may be carry-over from other donors' samples. The chain links TRBV20-1 to TRBJ2-3, with 13 positions matching TRBD2. This CDR3 is CSARDAFGTSGNTQYF. The DNA for the CDR3 is TGCAGTGCTAGAGATGCCTTCGGGACTAGCGGGAATACGCAGTATTTT.